The present entry profiles one TCR beta chain with its context. Donors were grouped by their self-reported clinical history. Symptom resolution, clearance, or two negative PCRs marked donors in Cohort 3 as recovered. Sequenced by immunoSEQ multiplex PCR; TCRdb stores in-frame clones only, minus some. The repertoire holds a few hundred thousand clones, with 85% to 90% as singletons. The data were taken from a study of blood T cell repertoires in COVID-19. Background on the study: The origin of the acute and convalescent COVID-19 samples was the United States, Italy and Spain.

The junction had 2 bases not matched to a gene; V was cut back by 5 bases and J by 4 bases. Germline CDR1 is LNHDA and CDR2 is SQIVND (reference sequence). The CDR3 extends over 13 amino acids. Input material: PBMCs or T cells enriched from blood (not recorded which). This TCR was sampled from a man aged 30 to 45 who had recovered from COVID-19. The V call is TRBV19, the J call TRBJ1-2; 9 nucleotides align to TRBD1. CDR3: CASSLGQGYGYTF. CDR3 nucleotides: TGTGCCAGTAGTTTGGGACAGGGCTATGGCTACACCTTC.